This TCR beta chain was profiled in a study of blood T cells in healthy people across ages. General observations from the study: Age advanced and TCR beta diversity per million T cells fell, roughly linearly.

This clonotype has a count of ten or more. Its specificity is not known. With 2 bases clipped from V and 4 bases from J, the junction kept 5 bases outside the gene matches. CDR3 length: 15 amino acids. It was with a sample-barcoded 5' primer and a J-beta primer mix that a second PCR of roughly 7 to 12 cycles was run. The template-switch adaptor, which had 12 random nucleotides, put a tag on each cDNA molecule. TCRdb re-called the 5' RACE reads with MiXCR, one entry per CDR3 protein. The sample has some 790,000 distinct CDR3 sequences, roughly 26% seen once. This TCR came from a woman aged 80 or older in good health. This chain uses TRBV12-3 or TRBV12-4 with TRBJ2-5; 9 positions agree with TRBD1. The sequenced sample consisted of blood. CDR3 coding DNA: TGTGCCAGCAGTTTAACAGGGACAGGGAGAGAGACCCAGTACTTC. Translation: CASSLTGTGRETQYF.